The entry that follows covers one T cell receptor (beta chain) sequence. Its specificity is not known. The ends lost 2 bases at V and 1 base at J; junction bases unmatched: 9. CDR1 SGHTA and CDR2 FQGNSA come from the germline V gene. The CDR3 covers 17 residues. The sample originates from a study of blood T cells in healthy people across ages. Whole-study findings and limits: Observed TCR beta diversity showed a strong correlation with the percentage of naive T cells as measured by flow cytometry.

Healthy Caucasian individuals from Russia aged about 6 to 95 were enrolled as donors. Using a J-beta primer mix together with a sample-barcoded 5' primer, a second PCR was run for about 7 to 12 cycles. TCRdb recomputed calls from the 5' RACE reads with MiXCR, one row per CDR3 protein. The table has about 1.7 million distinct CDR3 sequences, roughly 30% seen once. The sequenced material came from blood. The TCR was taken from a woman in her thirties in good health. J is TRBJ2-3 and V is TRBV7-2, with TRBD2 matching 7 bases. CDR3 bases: TGTGCCAGCAGCTTAAATGGCGGGAGATGGGGCACAGATACGCAGTATTTT. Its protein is CASSLNGGRWGTDTQYF. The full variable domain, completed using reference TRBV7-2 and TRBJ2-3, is GAGVSQSPSNKVTEKGKDVELRCDPISGHTALYWYRQSLGQGLEFLIYFQGNSAPDKSGLPSDRFSAERTGGSVSTLTIQRTQQEDSAVYLCASSLNGGRWGTDTQYFGPGTRLTVL.